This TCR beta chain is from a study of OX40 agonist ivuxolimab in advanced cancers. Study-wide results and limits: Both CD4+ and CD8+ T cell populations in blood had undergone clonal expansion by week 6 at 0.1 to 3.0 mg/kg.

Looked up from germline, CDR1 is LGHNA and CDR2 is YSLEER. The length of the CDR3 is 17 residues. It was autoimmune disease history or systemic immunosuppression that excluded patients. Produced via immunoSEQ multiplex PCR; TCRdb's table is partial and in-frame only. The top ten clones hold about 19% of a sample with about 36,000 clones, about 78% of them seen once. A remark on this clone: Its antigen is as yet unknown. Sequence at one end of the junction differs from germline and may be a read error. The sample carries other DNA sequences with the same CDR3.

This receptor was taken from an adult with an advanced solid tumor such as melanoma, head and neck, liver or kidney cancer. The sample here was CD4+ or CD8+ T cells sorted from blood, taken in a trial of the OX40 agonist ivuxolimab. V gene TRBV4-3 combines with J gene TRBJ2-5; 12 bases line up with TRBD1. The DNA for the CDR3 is TGCGCCAGCAGCCAAGAGTTGACGGGACAGGGGGCAGAGACTCAGTACTTC. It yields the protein CASSQELTGQGAETQYF.